This TCR beta chain is from a study of T-cell memory formation after mild COVID-19. At the level of the study: Most TCR clusters belonged to a single donor. Study-level results: CD4+ contracting clones were found mainly in CM and EM, and CD8+ ones in EMRA. Contracting clones from day 15 to 85 showed balanced CD4/CD8; later expanders favored CD4+.

Constant-segment primers served in 5'RACE that generated TCR alpha and TCR beta cDNA libraries bearing sample barcodes and UMIs. TCRdb passed the 5' RACE reads through MiXCR, listing each CDR3 protein once. This table holds 300,000 to 350,000 distinct CDR3 sequences, roughly 13% found once. This clonotype was observed at least ten times. The antigen remains unidentified. The V end was cut by 3 bases, the J end by 3 bases, with 8 bases between. Germline lookup yields CDR1 SGHTA and CDR2 FQGTGA. The CDR3 spans 13 residues. The chain carries TRBV7-3 and TRBJ1-1; D not resolved. This receptor was identified in a young man who had mild COVID-19 (a few samples of this study predate the infection). Cell type and time point are not known. Sequencing used PBMCs or a T cell subset sorted from them (not recorded which). In DNA form, the CDR3 reads TGTGCCAGCAGCTTTACGGAGGACACTGAAGCTTTCTTT. Translated: CASSFTEDTEAFF.